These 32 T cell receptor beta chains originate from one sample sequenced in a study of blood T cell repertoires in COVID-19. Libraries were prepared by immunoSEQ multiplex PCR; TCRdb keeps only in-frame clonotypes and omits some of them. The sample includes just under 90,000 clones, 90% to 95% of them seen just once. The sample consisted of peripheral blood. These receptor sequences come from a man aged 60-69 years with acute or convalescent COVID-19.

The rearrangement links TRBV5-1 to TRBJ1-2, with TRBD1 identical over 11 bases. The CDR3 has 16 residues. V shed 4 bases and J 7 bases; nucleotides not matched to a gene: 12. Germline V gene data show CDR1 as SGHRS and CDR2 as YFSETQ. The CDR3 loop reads CASSRDHGQGAFGYTF. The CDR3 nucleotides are TGCGCCAGCAGCCGAGATCATGGACAGGGGGCGTTTGGCTACACCTTC.

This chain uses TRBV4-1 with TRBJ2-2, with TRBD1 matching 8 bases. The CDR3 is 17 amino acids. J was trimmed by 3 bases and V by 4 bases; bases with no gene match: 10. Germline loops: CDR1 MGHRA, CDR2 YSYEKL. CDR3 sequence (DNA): TGCGCCAGCAGCCTAAGGGCGGACAGGGTCGACACCGGGGAGCTGTTTTTT. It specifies CASSLRADRVDTGELFF.

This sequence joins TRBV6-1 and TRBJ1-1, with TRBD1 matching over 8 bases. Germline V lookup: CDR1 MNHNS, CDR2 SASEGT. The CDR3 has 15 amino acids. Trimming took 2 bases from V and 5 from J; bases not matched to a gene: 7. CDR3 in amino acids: CASSELQGVGTEAFF. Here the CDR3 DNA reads TGTGCCAGCAGTGAATTACAGGGGGTAGGTACTGAAGCTTTCTTT.

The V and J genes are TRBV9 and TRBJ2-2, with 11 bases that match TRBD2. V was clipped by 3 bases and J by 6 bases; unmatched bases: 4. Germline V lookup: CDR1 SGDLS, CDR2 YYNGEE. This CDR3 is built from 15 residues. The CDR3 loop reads CASSEGTSGAGELFF. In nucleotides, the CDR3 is TGTGCCAGCAGCGAGGGGACTAGCGGCGCCGGGGAGCTGTTTTTT.

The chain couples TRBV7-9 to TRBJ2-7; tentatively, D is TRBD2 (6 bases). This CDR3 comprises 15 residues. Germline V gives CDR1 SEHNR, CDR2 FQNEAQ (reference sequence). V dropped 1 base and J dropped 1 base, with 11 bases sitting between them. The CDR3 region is CASSLGPGESYEQYF. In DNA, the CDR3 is TGTGCCAGCAGCTTAGGTCCGGGAGAGTCCTACGAGCAGTACTTC. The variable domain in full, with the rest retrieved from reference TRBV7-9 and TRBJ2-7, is DTGVSQNPRHKITKRGQNVTFRCDPISEHNRLYWYRQTLGQGPEFLTYFQNEAQLEKSRLLSDRFSAERPKGSFSTLEIQRTEQGDSAMYLCASSLGPGESYEQYFGPGTRLTVT.

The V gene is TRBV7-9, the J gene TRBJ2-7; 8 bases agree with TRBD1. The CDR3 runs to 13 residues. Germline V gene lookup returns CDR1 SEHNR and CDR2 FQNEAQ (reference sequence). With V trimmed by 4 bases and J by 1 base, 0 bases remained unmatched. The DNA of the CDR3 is TGTGCCAGCAGCTGGGACAGGTCCTACGAGCAGTACTTC. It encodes CASSWDRSYEQYF. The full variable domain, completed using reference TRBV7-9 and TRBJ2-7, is DTGVSQNPRHKITKRGQNVTFRCDPISEHNRLYWYRQTLGQGPEFLTYFQNEAQLEKSRLLSDRFSAERPKGSFSTLEIQRTEQGDSAMYLCASSWDRSYEQYFGPGTRLTVT.

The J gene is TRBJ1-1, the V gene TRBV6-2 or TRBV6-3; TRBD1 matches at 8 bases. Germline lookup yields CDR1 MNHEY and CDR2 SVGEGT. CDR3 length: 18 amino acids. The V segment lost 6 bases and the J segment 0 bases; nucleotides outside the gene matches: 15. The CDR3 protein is CASSPTRNRGRVNTEAFF. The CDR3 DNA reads TGTGCCAGCAGCCCTACACGGAACAGGGGGAGAGTGAACACTGAAGCTTTCTTT.

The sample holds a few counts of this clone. CDR3 in amino acids: CASPGGGGLREKLFF. CDR3 DNA: TGTGCCTCCCCTGGCGGGGGGGGTTTAAGAGAAAAACTGTTTTTT. The J gene is TRBJ1-4, the V gene TRBV30; D might be TRBD1 (5 bases). The CDR3 consists of 15 residues. Germline CDR1 and CDR2: GTSNPN and SVGIG (reference sequence). V was clipped by 7 bases and J by 8 bases, with 23 bases between them. The full variable domain, in which reference TRBV30 and TRBJ1-4 provide the parts outside the CDR3, is SQTIHQWPATLVQPVGSPLSLECTVEGTSNPNLYWYRQAAGRGLQLLFYSVGIGQISSEVPQNLSASRPQDRQFILSSKKLLLSDSGFYLCASPGGGGLREKLFFGSGTQLSVL.

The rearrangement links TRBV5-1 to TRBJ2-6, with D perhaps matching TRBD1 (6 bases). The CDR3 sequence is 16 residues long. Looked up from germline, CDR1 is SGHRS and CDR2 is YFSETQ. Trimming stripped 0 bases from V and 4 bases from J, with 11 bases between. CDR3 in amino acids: CASSLVGGRGANVLTF. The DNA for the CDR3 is TGCGCCAGCAGCTTGGTTGGGGGCCGAGGGGCCAACGTCCTGACTTTC.

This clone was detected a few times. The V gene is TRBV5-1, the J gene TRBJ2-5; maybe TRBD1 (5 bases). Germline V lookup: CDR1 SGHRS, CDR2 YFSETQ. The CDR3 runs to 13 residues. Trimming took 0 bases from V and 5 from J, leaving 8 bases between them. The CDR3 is CASSLEPGETQYF. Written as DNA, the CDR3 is TGCGCCAGCAGCTTGGAGCCAGGGGAGACCCAGTACTTC.

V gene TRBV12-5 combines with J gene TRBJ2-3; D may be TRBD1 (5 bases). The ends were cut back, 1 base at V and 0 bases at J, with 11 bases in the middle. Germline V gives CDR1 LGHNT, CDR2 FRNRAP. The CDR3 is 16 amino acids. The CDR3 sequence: CASGLGNQGSTDTQYF. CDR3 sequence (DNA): TGTGCTAGTGGTTTGGGTAATCAGGGTAGCACAGATACGCAGTATTTT.

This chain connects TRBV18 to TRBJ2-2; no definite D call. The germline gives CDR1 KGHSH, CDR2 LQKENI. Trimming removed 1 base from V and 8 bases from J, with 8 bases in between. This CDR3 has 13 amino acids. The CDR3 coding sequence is TGTGCCAGCTCACCACGGGCCCCAGGGGAGCTGTTTTTT. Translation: CASSPRAPGELFF.

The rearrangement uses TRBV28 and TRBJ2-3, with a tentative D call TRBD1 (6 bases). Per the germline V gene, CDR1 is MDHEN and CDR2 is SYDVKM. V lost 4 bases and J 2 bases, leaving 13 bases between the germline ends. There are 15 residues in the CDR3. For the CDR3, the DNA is TGTGCCAGCAGTTCACAGGGATTAATCACAGATACGCAGTATTTT. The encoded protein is CASSSQGLITDTQYF.

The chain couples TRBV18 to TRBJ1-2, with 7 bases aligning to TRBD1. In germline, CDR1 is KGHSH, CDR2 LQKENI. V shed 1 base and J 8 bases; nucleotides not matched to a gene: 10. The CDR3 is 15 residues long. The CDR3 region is CASSPLPQGTGGYTF. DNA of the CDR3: TGTGCCAGCTCACCACTACCACAGGGGACGGGAGGCTACACCTTC.

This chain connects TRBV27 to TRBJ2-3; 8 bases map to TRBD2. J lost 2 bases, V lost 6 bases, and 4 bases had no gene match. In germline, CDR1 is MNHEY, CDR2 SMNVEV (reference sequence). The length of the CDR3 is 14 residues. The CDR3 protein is CASRLAEPTDTQYF. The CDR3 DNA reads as TGTGCCAGCAGACTAGCGGAGCCCACAGATACGCAGTATTTT.

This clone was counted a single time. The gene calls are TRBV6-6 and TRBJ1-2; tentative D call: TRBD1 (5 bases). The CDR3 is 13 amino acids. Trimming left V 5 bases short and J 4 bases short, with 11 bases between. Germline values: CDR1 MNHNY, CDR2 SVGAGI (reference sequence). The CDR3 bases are TGTGCCAGCAGTAGCGGGACGCCCTATGGCTACACCTTC. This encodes CASSSGTPYGYTF.

The CDR3 bases are TGTGCCACTCATATTGCGGCAGCGAACACCGGGGAGCTGTTTTTT. As protein: CATHIAAANTGELFF. This rearrangement joins TRBV10-3 to TRBJ2-2, with D hard to call. Germline V gives CDR1 ENHRY, CDR2 SYGVKD. The CDR3 sequence is 15 residues long. The germline V and J ends were trimmed by 10 bases and 0 bases, with 15 bases remaining between them.

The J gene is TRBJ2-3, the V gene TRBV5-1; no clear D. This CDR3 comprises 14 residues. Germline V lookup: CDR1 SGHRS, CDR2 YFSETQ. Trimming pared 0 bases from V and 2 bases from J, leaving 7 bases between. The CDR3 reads CASSLEQFTDTQYF. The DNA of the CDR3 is TGCGCCAGCAGCTTGGAACAGTTCACAGATACGCAGTATTTT.

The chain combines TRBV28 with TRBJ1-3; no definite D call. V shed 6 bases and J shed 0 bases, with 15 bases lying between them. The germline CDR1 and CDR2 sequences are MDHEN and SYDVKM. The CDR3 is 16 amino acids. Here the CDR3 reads CASSHLEDFSGNTIYF. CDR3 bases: TGTGCCAGCAGCCACCTGGAGGACTTCTCTGGAAACACCATATATTTT.

The CDR3 loop is CASSAGLGRDSQPQHF. CDR3 in DNA: TGTGCCAGCAGTGCAGGTCTGGGGCGCGATAGTCAGCCCCAGCATTTT. The J gene is TRBJ1-5, the V gene TRBV6-1; D possibly corresponds to TRBD1 (5 bases). CDR1 is MNHNS, CDR2 SASEGT, per germline. This CDR3 has 16 amino acids. V lost 4 bases to trimming and J lost 6 bases, with 19 bases between them.

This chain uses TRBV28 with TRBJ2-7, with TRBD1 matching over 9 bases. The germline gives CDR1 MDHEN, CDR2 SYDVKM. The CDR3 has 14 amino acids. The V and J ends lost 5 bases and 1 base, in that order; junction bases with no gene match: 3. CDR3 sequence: CASSRDRESYEQYF. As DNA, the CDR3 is TGTGCCAGCAGTAGGGACAGGGAGTCCTACGAGCAGTACTTC.

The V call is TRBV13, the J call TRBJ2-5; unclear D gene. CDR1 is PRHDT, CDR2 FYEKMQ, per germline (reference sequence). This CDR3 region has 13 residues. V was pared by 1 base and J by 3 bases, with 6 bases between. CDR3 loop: CASSLDEEETQYF. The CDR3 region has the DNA TGTGCCAGCAGCTTAGACGAGGAAGAGACCCAGTACTTC.

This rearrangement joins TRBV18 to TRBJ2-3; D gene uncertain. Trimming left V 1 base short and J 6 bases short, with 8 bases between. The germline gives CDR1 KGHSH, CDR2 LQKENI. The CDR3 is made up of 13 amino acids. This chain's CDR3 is CASSPRLKDTQYF. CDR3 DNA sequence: TGTGCCAGCTCACCACGCCTAAAGGATACGCAGTATTTT.

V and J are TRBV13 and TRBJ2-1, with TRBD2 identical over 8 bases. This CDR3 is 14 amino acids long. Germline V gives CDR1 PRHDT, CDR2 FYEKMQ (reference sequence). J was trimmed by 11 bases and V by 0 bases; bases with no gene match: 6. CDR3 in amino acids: CASSLGGGAQKQFF. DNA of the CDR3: TGTGCCAGCAGCTTAGGCGGGGGGGCGCAAAAGCAGTTCTTC.

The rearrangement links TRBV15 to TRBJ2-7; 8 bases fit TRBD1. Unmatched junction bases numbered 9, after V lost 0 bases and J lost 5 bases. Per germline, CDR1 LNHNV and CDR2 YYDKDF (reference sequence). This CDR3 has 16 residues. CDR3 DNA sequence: TGTGCCACCAGCAGAGATCTTGCAGGGGGCATGGACGAGCAGTACTTC. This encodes CATSRDLAGGMDEQYF.

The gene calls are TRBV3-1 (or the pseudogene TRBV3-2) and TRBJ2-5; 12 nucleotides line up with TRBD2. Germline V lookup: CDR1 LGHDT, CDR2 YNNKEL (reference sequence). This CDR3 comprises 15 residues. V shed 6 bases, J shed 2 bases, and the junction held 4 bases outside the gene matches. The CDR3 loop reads CASRLAGGGQETQYF. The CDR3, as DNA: TGTGCCAGCAGGCTAGCGGGAGGGGGGCAAGAGACCCAGTACTTC.

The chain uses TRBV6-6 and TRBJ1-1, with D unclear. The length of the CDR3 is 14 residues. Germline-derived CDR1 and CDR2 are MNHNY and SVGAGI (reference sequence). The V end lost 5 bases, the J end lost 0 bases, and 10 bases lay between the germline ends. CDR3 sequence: CASSIQSLNTEAFF. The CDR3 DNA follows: TGTGCCAGCAGTATACAGAGCTTGAACACTGAAGCTTTCTTT.

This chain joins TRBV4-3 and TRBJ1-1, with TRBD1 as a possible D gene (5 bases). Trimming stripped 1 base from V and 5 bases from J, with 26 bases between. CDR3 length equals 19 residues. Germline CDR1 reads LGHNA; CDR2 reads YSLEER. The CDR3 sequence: CASSQVVGGTGQGNTEAFF. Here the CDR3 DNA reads TGCGCCAGCAGCCAAGTAGTGGGCGGAACGGGCCAGGGAAATACTGAAGCTTTCTTT.

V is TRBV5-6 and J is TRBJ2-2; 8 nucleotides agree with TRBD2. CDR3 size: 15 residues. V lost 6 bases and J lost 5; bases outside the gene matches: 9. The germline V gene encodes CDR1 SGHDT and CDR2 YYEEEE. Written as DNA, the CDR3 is TGTGCCAGCAACCCGCGGGGGGCGGATACCGGGGAGCTGTTTTTT. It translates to CASNPRGADTGELFF.

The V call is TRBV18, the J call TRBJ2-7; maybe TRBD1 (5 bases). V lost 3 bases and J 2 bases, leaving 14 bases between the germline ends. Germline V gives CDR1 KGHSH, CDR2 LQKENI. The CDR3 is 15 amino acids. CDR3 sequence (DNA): TGTGCCAGCTCACCGTTCGTAGGGGCCCCCTACGAGCAGTACTTC. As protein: CASSPFVGAPYEQYF.

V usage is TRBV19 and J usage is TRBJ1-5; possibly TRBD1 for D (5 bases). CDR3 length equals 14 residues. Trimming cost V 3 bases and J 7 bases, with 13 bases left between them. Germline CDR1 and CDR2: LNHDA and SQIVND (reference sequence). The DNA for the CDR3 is TGTGCCAGTAGTATGGGGCAGAACAACCAGCCCCAGCATTTT. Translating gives CASSMGQNNQPQHF. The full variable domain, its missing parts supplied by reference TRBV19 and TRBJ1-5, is DGGITQSPKYLFRKEGQNVTLSCEQNLNHDAMYWYRQDPGQGLRLIYYSQIVNDFQKGDIAEGYSVSREKKESFPLTVTSAQKNPTAFYLCASSMGQNNQPQHFGDGTRLSIL.

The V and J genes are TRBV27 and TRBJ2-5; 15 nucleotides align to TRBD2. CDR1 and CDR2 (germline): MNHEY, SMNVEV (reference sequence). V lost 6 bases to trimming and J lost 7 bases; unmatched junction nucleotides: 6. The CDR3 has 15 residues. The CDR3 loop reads CASSWTSGRAGTQYF. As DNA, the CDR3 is TGTGCCAGCAGCTGGACTAGCGGGAGGGCCGGGACCCAGTACTTC.